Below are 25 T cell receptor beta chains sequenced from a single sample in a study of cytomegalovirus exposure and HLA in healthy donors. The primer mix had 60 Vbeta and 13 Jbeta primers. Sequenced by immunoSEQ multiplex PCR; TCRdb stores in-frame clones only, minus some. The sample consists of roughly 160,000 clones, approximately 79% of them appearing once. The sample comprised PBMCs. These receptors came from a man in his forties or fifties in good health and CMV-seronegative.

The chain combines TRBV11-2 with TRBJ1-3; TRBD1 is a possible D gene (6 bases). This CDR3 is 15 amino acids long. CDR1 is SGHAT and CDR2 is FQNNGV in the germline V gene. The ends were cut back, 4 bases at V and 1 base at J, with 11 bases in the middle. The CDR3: CASSSQGGSGNTIYF. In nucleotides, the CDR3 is TGTGCCAGCAGCTCACAGGGTGGGTCTGGAAACACCATATATTTT.

Written as DNA, the CDR3 is TGCGCCAGCAGCCCAGCTCTTGGGACTAGGGTTAATGAGCAGTTCTTC. Protein sequence: CASSPALGTRVNEQFF. V gene TRBV4-1 combines with J gene TRBJ2-1; 8 bases map to TRBD2. This CDR3 comprises 16 residues. Per the germline V gene, CDR1 is MGHRA and CDR2 is YSYEKL. The trim removed 4 bases at V and 7 bases at J, leaving 12 bases unmatched.

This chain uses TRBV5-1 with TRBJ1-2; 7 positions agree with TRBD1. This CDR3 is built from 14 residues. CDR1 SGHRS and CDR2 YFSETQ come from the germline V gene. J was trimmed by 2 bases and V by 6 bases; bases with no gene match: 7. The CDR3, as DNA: TGCGCCAGCACTCCAGGGGGAGTGAACTATGGCTACACCTTC. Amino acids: CASTPGGVNYGYTF. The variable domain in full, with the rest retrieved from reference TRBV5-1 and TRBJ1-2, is KAGVTQTPRYLIKTRGQQVTLSCSPISGHRSVSWYQQTPGQGLQFLFEYFSETQRNKGNFPGRFSGRQFSNSRSEMNVSTLELGDSALYLCASTPGGVNYGYTFGSGTRLTVV.

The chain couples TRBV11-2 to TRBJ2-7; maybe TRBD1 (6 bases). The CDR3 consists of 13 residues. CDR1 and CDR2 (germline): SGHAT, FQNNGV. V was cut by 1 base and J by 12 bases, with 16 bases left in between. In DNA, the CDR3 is TGTGCCAGCAGCTTAGGAGCAGGGGAGCAGCGGTACTTC. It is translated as CASSLGAGEQRYF.

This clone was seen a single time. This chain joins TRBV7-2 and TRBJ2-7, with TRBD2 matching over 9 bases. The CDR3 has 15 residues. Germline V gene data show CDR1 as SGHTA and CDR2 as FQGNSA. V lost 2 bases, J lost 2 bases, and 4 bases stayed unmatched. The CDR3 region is CASSLRAGGPYEQYF. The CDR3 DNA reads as TGTGCCAGCAGCTTACGTGCGGGAGGGCCCTACGAGCAGTACTTC.

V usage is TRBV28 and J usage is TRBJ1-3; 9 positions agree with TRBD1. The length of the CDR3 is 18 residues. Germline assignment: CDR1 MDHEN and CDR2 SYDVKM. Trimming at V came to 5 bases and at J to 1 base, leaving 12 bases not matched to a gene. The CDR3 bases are TGTGCCAGCAGTCCACCAAAAACCGGGACAGGGTCTGGAAACACCATATATTTT. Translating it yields CASSPPKTGTGSGNTIYF.

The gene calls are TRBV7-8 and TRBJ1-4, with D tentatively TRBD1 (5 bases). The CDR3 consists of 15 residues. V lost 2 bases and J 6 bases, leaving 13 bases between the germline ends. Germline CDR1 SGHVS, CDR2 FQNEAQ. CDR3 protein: CASSLRRGVDEKLFF. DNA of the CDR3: TGTGCCAGCAGCTTACGCCGGGGGGTAGATGAAAAACTGTTTTTT.

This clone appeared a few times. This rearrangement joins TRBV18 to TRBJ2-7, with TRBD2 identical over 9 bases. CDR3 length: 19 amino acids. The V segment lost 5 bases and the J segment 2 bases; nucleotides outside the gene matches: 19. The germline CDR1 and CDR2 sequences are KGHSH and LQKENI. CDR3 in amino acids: CASSSLTSGVLAGPYEQYF. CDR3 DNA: TGTGCCAGCTCATCGCTTACGTCGGGGGTGCTAGCGGGACCCTACGAGCAGTACTTC. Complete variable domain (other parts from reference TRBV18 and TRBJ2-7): NAGVMQNPRHLVRRRGQEARLRCSPMKGHSHVYWYRQLPEEGLKFMVYLQKENIIDESGMPKERFSAEFPKEGPSILRIQQVVRGDSAAYFCASSSLTSGVLAGPYEQYFGPGTRLTVT.

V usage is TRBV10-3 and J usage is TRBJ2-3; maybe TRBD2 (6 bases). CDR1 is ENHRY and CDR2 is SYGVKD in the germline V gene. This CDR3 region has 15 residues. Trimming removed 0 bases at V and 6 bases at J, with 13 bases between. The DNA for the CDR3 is TGTGCCATCAGTGAGTCGGGGGGACGCCGGGATACGCAGTATTTT. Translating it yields CAISESGGRRDTQYF.

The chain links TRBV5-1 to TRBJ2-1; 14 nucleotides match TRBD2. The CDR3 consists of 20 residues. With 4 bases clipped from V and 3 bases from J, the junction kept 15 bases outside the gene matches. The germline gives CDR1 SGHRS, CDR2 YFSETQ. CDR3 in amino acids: CASSRRLAGGPVTDYNEQFF. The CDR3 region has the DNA TGCGCCAGCAGCAGAAGACTAGCGGGAGGGCCAGTAACGGACTACAATGAGCAGTTCTTC.

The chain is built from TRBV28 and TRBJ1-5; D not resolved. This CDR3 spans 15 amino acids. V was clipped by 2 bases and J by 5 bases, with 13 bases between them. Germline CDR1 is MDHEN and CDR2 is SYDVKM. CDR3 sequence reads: CASSLSSVGDQPQHF. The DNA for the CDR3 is TGTGCCAGCAGTTTAAGTTCCGTGGGCGATCAGCCCCAGCATTTT.

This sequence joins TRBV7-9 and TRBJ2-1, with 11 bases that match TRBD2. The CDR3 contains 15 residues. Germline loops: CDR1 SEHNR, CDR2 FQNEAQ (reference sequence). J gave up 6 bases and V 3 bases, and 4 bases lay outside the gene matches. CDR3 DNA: TGTGCCAGCAGCTTTGCTAGCGGGAGGCCCAATGAGCAGTTCTTC. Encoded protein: CASSFASGRPNEQFF.

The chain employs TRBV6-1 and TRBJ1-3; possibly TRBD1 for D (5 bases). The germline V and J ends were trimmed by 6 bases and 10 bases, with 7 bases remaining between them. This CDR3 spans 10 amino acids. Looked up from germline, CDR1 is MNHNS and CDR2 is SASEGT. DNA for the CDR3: TGTGCCAGCAGCAGGGCGACCATATATTTT. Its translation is CASSRATIYF.

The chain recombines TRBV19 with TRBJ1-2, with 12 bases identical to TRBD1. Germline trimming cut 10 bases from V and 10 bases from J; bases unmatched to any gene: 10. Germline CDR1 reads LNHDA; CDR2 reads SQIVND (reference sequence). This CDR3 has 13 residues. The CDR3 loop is CATDPGTGGFYTF. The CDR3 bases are TGTGCCACTGATCCCGGGACAGGGGGCTTCTACACCTTC.

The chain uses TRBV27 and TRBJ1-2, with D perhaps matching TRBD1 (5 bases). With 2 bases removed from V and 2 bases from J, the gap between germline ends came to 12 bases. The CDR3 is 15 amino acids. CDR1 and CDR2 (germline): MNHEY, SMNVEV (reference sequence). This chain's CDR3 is CASSLGQGINYGYTF. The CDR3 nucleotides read TGTGCCAGCAGTTTAGGTCAGGGCATAAACTATGGCTACACCTTC.

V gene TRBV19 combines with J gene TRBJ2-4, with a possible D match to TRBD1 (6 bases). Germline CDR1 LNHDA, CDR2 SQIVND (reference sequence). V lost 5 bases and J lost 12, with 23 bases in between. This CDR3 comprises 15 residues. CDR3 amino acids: CASSHLPSAPDSQYF. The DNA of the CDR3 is TGTGCCAGTAGTCACCTCCCCTCAGCACCGGACAGTCAGTACTTC.

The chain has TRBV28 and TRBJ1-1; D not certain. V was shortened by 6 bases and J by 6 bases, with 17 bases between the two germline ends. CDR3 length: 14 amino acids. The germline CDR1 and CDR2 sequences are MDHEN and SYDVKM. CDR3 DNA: TGTGCCAGCAGCTCCGTCAGCGGAGACCCTGAAGCTTTCTTT. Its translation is CASSSVSGDPEAFF.

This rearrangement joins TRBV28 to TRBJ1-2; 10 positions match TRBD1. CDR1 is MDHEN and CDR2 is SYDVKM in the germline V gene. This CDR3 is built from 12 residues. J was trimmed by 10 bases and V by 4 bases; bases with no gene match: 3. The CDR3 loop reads CASSWTGGLYTF. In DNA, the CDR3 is TGTGCCAGCAGTTGGACAGGGGGACTCTACACCTTC.

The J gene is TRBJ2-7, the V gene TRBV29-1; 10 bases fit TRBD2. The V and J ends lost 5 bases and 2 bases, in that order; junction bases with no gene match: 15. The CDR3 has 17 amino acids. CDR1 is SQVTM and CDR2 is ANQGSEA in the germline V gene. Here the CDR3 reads CSVIAGGIGPIPYEQYF. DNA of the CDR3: TGCAGCGTTATAGCGGGGGGCATCGGTCCCATCCCCTACGAGCAGTACTTC.

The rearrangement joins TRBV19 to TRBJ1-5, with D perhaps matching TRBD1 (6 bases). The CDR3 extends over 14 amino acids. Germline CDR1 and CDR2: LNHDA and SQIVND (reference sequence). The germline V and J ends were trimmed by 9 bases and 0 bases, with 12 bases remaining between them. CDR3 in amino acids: CASLGQTSNQPQHF. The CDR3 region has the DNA TGTGCCAGCCTAGGACAGACTAGCAATCAGCCCCAGCATTTT.

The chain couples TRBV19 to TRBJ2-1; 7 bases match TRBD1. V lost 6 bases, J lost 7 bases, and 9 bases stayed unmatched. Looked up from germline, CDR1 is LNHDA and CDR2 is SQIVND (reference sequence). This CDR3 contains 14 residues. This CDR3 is CASSLTRQGNEQFF. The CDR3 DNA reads TGTGCCAGTAGCCTAACGAGACAGGGAAATGAGCAGTTCTTC.

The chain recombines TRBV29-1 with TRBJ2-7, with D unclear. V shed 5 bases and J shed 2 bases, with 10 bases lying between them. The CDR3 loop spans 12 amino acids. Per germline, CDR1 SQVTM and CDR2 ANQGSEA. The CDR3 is CSVNYGTYEQYF. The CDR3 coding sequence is TGCAGCGTTAACTACGGTACCTACGAGCAGTACTTC.

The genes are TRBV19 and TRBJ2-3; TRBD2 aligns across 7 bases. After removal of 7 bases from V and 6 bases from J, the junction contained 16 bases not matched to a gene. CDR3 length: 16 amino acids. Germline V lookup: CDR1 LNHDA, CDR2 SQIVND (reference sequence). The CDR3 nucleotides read TGTGCCAGTATGGAGCGGGGTCTTATCGAGGTTGATACGCAGTATTTT. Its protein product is CASMERGLIEVDTQYF.

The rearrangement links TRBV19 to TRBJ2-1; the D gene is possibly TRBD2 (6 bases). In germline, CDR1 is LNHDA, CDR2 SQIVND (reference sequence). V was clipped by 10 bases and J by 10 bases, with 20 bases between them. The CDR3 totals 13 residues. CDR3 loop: CATQREGRNEQFF. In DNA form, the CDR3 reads TGTGCCACCCAACGGGAAGGGAGGAACGAGCAGTTCTTC.

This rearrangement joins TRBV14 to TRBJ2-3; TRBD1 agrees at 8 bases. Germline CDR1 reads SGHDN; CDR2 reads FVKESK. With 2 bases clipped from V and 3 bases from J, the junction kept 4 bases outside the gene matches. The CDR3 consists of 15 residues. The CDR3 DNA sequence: TGTGCCAGCAGCCAAAACAGGGGGTTGACAGATACGCAGTATTTT. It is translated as CASSQNRGLTDTQYF.